These 25 T cell receptor beta chains came from one sample sequenced in a study of graft-versus-host responses after intestinal transplantation. No cognate antigen is known for these TCRs. The repertoire was sequenced with immunoSEQ multiplex PCR; TCRdb's copy has only in-frame clones and lacks some. The sample consists of roughly 80,000 clones, around 86% of them appearing once. This sample comprised unstimulated CD8+ T cells sorted from spleen or lymph node cells, obtained before transplant. The receptor source for this set is a human donor who was the organ donor for an intestinal transplant.

The J gene is TRBJ2-7, the V gene TRBV9, with TRBD1 identical over 10 bases. Germline loops: CDR1 SGDLS, CDR2 YYNGEE. J lost 4 bases, V lost 4 bases, and 5 bases had no gene match. The CDR3 loop spans 14 amino acids. Here the CDR3 DNA reads TGTGCCAGCAGCCCGGGGACAGGGGCTTACGAGCAGTACTTC. This codes for CASSPGTGAYEQYF.

V gene TRBV9 combines with J gene TRBJ2-3, with D unresolved. The CDR3 consists of 15 residues. Germline V gene sequence: CDR1 SGDLS, CDR2 YYNGEE. The germline V and J ends were trimmed by 4 bases and 0 bases, with 12 bases remaining between them. The CDR3 DNA sequence: TGTGCCAGCAGCCCGCCCACATCTAGCACAGATACGCAGTATTTT. It encodes CASSPPTSSTDTQYF.

In this sample, this clone turned up a few times. The gene calls are TRBV7-9 and TRBJ1-2, with D uncertain. V was trimmed by 7 bases and J by 5 bases, leaving 5 bases between them. The CDR3 has 10 amino acids. The V gene's germline CDR1 is SEHNR and CDR2 FQNEAQ (reference sequence). This CDR3 reads CASTPYGYTF. The CDR3 coding sequence is TGTGCCAGCACACCATATGGCTACACCTTC.

The J gene is TRBJ1-6, the V gene TRBV2, with D hard to call. Looked up from germline, CDR1 is SNHLY and CDR2 is FYNNEI. This CDR3 has 14 amino acids. Trimming cost V 1 base and J 9 bases, with 10 bases left between them. The chain's CDR3 is CASSEVGWGSPLHF. CDR3 DNA sequence: TGTGCCAGCAGTGAAGTGGGTTGGGGTTCACCCCTCCACTTT. The full variable domain, with the rest looked up from reference TRBV2 and TRBJ1-6, is EPEVTQTPSHQVTQMGQEVILRCVPISNHLYFYWYRQILGQKVEFLVSFYNNEISEKSEIFDDQFSVERPDGSNFTLKIRSTKLEDSAMYFCASSEVGWGSPLHFGNGTRLTVT.

V gene TRBV19 combines with J gene TRBJ1-6; D ambiguous. CDR1 LNHDA and CDR2 SQIVND come from the germline V gene (reference sequence). V gave up 7 bases and J gave up 0 bases, with 7 bases separating them. The CDR3 runs 14 residues. The CDR3 DNA is TGTGCCAGTAAGAGGGACTCCTATAATTCACCCCTCCACTTT. Protein sequence: CASKRDSYNSPLHF.

The CDR3 DNA is TGCGCCAGCAGCCATAGCAGAGAAGCTTTCTTT. This codes for CASSHSREAFF. The rearrangement joins TRBV4-1 to TRBJ1-1, with no clear D. The CDR3 is 11 amino acids. The V end was cut by 3 bases, the J end by 8 bases, with 7 bases between. Germline-derived CDR1 and CDR2 are MGHRA and YSYEKL.

The chain employs TRBV4-1 and TRBJ2-5; 7 bases are a match to TRBD1. V trimming: 3 bases; J trimming: 2 bases; junction bases outside the gene matches: 3. This CDR3 contains 14 residues. Germline CDR1 is MGHRA and CDR2 is YSYEKL. This chain's CDR3 is CASSHTGAQETQYF. The DNA of the CDR3 is TGCGCCAGCAGCCATACAGGGGCGCAAGAGACCCAGTACTTC.

This clone was observed a handful of times. This sequence joins TRBV7-9 and TRBJ1-1; D unclear. Trimming removed 6 bases at V and 2 bases at J, with 13 bases between. The CDR3 has 14 residues. Germline V gives CDR1 SEHNR, CDR2 FQNEAQ (reference sequence). As DNA, the CDR3 is TGTGCCAGCAGTTTTCTGGCAGCAAACACTGAAGCTTTCTTT. This translates into CASSFLAANTEAFF.

The chain is built from TRBV27 and TRBJ1-5; D ambiguous. Germline CDR1 reads MNHEY; CDR2 reads SMNVEV (reference sequence). The CDR3 loop spans 13 amino acids. V was clipped by 3 bases and J by 7 bases, with 10 bases between them. The CDR3 sequence: CASSFFRGQPQHF. The CDR3 DNA reads as TGTGCCAGCAGTTTCTTTCGAGGCCAGCCCCAGCATTTT.

The chain uses TRBV4-1 and TRBJ2-2; tentatively, D is TRBD1 (5 bases). The CDR3 is 13 amino acids. CDR1 is MGHRA, CDR2 YSYEKL, per germline. Deletions cut 3 bases from V and 6 bases from J, with 8 bases between. The CDR3 here is CASSHPGSGELFF. CDR3 DNA sequence: TGCGCCAGCAGCCATCCAGGGTCCGGGGAGCTGTTTTTT.

The V call is TRBV7-9, the J call TRBJ1-2; D unresolved. The V gene lost 3 bases and the J gene lost 2 bases, with 16 bases spanning the gap. Looked up from germline, CDR1 is SEHNR and CDR2 is FQNEAQ (reference sequence). The CDR3 is made up of 16 amino acids. The DNA of the CDR3 is TGTGCCAGCAGCTTCCCTGACGGTTCTATCAACTATGGCTACACCTTC. Protein product: CASSFPDGSINYGYTF.

The chain combines TRBV28 with TRBJ2-1; tentatively, D is TRBD1 or TRBD2 (6 bases each). The CDR3 is 16 residues long. V was shortened by 3 bases and J by 7 bases, with 19 bases between the two germline ends. Germline-derived CDR1 and CDR2 are MDHEN and SYDVKM. The CDR3 sequence: CASSFGGGTLTNEQFF. The CDR3 DNA reads TGTGCCAGCAGTTTTGGTGGGGGGACACTAACAAATGAGCAGTTCTTC.

The rearrangement uses TRBV4-1 and TRBJ2-3, with TRBD2 matching over 11 bases. V trimming: 4 bases; J trimming: 8 bases; junction bases outside the gene matches: 17. Per the germline V gene, CDR1 is MGHRA and CDR2 is YSYEKL. The CDR3 contains 18 residues. The CDR3 sequence: CASSPSWEVAGGPRTQYF. As DNA, the CDR3 is TGCGCCAGCAGCCCCTCGTGGGAGGTAGCGGGGGGGCCACGTACGCAGTATTTT.

The rearrangement uses TRBV4-2 and TRBJ1-5; unclear D gene. Germline CDR1 and CDR2: LGHNA and YNFKEQ. The V and J ends lost 4 bases and 4 bases respectively, with 8 bases between them. The CDR3 totals 13 residues. This chain's CDR3 is CASSLSINQPQHF. The CDR3, as DNA: TGTGCCAGCAGCCTAAGTATTAATCAGCCCCAGCATTTT.

This clone was detected only once. The chain joins TRBV11-3 to TRBJ2-7; D is ambiguous. This CDR3 spans 10 amino acids. The germline V gene has CDR1 SGHNT and CDR2 YENEEA. This CDR3 reads CAHPTYEQYF. The CDR3 region has the DNA TGTGCTCACCCCACCTACGAGCAGTACTTC.

V usage is TRBV9 and J usage is TRBJ2-1; TRBD2 matches 7 bases. Germline CDR1 and CDR2: SGDLS and YYNGEE. Trimming took 8 bases from V and 7 from J; bases not matched to a gene: 24. CDR3 length: 18 amino acids. CDR3 DNA: TGTGCCAGTACCTTCCTGGGGCTAGCGGCTCCCCCGATGAATGAGCAGTTCTTC. Its protein product is CASTFLGLAAPPMNEQFF.

This rearrangement joins TRBV11-3 to TRBJ1-5; D uncertain. This CDR3 contains 14 residues. Trimming took 1 base from V and 3 from J, leaving 7 bases between them. Germline V gene sequence: CDR1 SGHNT, CDR2 YENEEA. CDR3 sequence (DNA): TGTGCCAGCAGCTTAGGGCAAATCAATCAGCCCCAGCATTTT. Translation: CASSLGQINQPQHF. Drawing the rest from reference TRBV11-3 and TRBJ1-5, the complete variable domain is EAGVVQSPRYKIIEKKQPVAFWCNPISGHNTLYWYLQNLGQGPELLIRYENEEAVDDSQLPKDRFSAERLKGVDSTLKIQPAELGDSAVYLCASSLGQINQPQHFGDGTRLSIL.

In the case of this clone: Other DNA sequences of this sample code for an identical CDR3. The V gene is TRBV7-9, the J gene TRBJ1-1; D gene ambiguous. The germline V and J ends were trimmed by 1 base and 0 bases, with 3 bases remaining between them. Germline assignment: CDR1 SEHNR and CDR2 FQNEAQ (reference sequence). CDR3 length equals 13 residues. The CDR3 nucleotides are TGTGCCAGCAGCTTAGGGATGAACACTGAAGCTTTCTTT. Translated: CASSLGMNTEAFF.

The chain combines TRBV29-1 with TRBJ1-1; no definite D call. The CDR3 length is 12 residues. V was shortened by 4 bases and J by 4 bases, with 10 bases between the two germline ends. CDR1 and CDR2 from the germline V gene are SQVTM and ANQGSEA. The CDR3 loop reads CSVAKGPTEAFF. The CDR3 DNA reads TGCAGCGTTGCCAAGGGCCCCACTGAAGCTTTCTTT.

This chain uses TRBV27 with TRBJ2-7; 7 bases fit TRBD1. Germline loops: CDR1 MNHEY, CDR2 SMNVEV (reference sequence). Losses at the gene ends were 6 bases for V and 0 bases for J; bases not matched to a gene: 11. The CDR3 has 16 residues. In DNA form, the CDR3 reads TGTGCCAGCAGGCCGTTTCCAGGGGGTTCCTCCTACGAGCAGTACTTC. Its protein is CASRPFPGGSSYEQYF.

The J gene is TRBJ2-7, the V gene TRBV7-3; D possibly uses TRBD1 or TRBD2 (6 bases each). Between the trimmed V and J ends, which lost 4 bases and 4 bases, there was a span of 14 bases. The CDR3 consists of 14 residues. Germline assignment: CDR1 SGHTA and CDR2 FQGTGA. The CDR3 nucleotides are TGTGCCAGCAGCTCCGACGGGGGCGGGTACGAGCAGTACTTC. Its protein product is CASSSDGGGYEQYF.

The chain recombines TRBV13 with TRBJ2-3, with 11 bases identical to TRBD2. CDR1 is PRHDT, CDR2 FYEKMQ, per germline (reference sequence). This CDR3 contains 16 residues. J was trimmed by 5 bases and V by 3 bases; bases with no gene match: 7. CDR3 DNA sequence: TGTGCCAGCAGCTTTCTCACTAGCGGGGGTGGAGATACGCAGTATTTT. It is translated as CASSFLTSGGGDTQYF.

The chain's CDR3 is CASSLQQGGGAQHF. In DNA form, the CDR3 reads TGTGCCAGCAGTTTACAACAGGGAGGAGGGGCCCAGCATTTT. The gene calls are TRBV28 and TRBJ1-5, with a weak D call TRBD1 (6 bases). V was clipped by 2 bases and J by 11 bases, with 16 bases between them. CDR3 size: 14 residues. In germline, CDR1 is MDHEN, CDR2 SYDVKM.

The chain links TRBV7-9 to TRBJ1-4; D remains unclear. Germline CDR1 SEHNR, CDR2 FQNEAQ (reference sequence). The CDR3 has 15 amino acids. Trimming removed 0 bases from V and 3 bases from J, with 8 bases in between. For the CDR3, the DNA is TGTGCCAGCAGCTTAGCCGGGCAACCTAATGAAAAACTGTTTTTT. This sequence encodes CASSLAGQPNEKLFF.

This chain connects TRBV7-8 to TRBJ2-3; D is possibly TRBD1 (5 bases). Germline CDR1 is SGHVS and CDR2 is FQNEAQ. Trimming pared 5 bases from V and 0 bases from J, leaving 12 bases between. The CDR3 loop spans 15 amino acids. Here the CDR3 reads CASSPDSRSTDTQYF. In DNA, the CDR3 is TGTGCCAGCAGCCCTGACAGCCGTAGCACAGATACGCAGTATTTT. Full variable domain (missing parts from reference TRBV7-8 and TRBJ2-3): GAGVSQSPRYKVAKRGQDVALRCDPISGHVSLFWYQQALGQGPEFLTYFQNEAQLDKSGLPSDRFFAERPEGSVSTLKIQRTQQEDSAVYLCASSPDSRSTDTQYFGPGTRLTVL.